What follows describes a single T cell receptor beta chain. What this receptor recognizes is not known. No per-base quality is available; no much larger clone lies one base away. From cysteine to phenylalanine, the CDR3 is 18 amino acids long. The entry retains the CDR3 DNA only, 54 bases that are in frame from base 1. At the junction V is shortened by 4 bases and J by 9 bases, with 28 bases in between. Reading the germline V gene gives CDR1 SNHLY and CDR2 FYNNEI. The data are from a study of blood T cell repertoires in COVID-19 (dated by TCRdb to 2018 to 2021). Background for the entire study: Collaborator samples came from the United States, Italy and Spain and covered acute and convalescent phases of COVID-19. The material from the prospective study consisted of cDNA or gDNA derived from T cells, B-cell-depleted T cells, or PBMCs. Subjects who had been exposed to COVID-19, were actively infected with it, or had recovered from it provided the deeply sampled blood TCRbeta repertoires that made up the dataset. The repertoires were released in a freely available public database intended as a resource for research on the immune response to SARS-CoV-2. Samples were obtained from the ongoing ImmuneRACE study (first 160 participants) and from 1,254 subjects provided by 6 global collaborators. Sample metadata almost always included a de-identified subject ID, COVID-19 status, age in years and sex. Where available, HLA class I and class II types were taken from metadata supplied by the sample provider and were not determined by assay-based typing.

In the prospective study, participants were roughly 18 to 100 years old, resided in fewer than 25 geographic areas of the United States, and were enrolled through a virtual design. In the prospective study, cohorts were assigned on the basis of participant-reported clinical history obtained from a screening survey and a study questionnaire. ImmuneRACE Cohort 3 recovered participants were defined by two consecutive negative NP/OP PCR tests, healthcare professional clearance, or symptom resolution. In the prospective study, whole blood, serum and a nasopharyngeal or oropharyngeal swab were collected from each participant by mobile phlebotomists. Prospective study participants could optionally give additional blood draws and questionnaires over an approximately 2-month period. Before DNA extraction, blood samples from the prospective study were shipped at room temperature or frozen. TCRbeta CDR3 regions were amplified from genomic DNA using the immunoSEQ Assay, a bias-controlled multiplex PCR. Turning to the authors' computational methods: Nucleated cell counts per sample were estimated from amplification of reference gene primers within the assay. To quantify the absolute abundance of each unique TCRbeta CDR3 rearrangement, sequence reads were collapsed and filtered. For each sample, productive Simpson clonality was calculated by taking the square root of Simpson's diversity index across productive rearrangements. The immuneACCESS repertoire file appears here via TCRdb, limited to in-frame rearrangements. These files lack a portion of the clones; in checked studies, under half of the deficit traces to unresolved V genes, and the cause of the others is not known. V and J calls and clone size are copied from that table; D and trimming were computed from the DNA. In this sample the table shows 130,000 to 150,000 clones, 75% to 90% of which occur a single time. About 11% of the sample goes to the ten largest clones.

Paper-wide results and their limitations: How much clinical and demographic metadata was included differed by source and by participant, and the metadata was provided uncurated.

The TCR originated in a man in his sixties who had recovered from COVID-19. This receptor chain uses TRBV2 and TRBJ1-5; the D gene is perhaps TRBD1, from 5 matching bases. Specimen: PBMCs or T cells enriched from blood (not recorded which). The DNA reads TGTGCCAGCAGTGGAGACCCCGGGCCGAAGACAGCCACCCGGCCCCAGCATTTT. Translated, this is CASSGDPGPKTATRPQHF.